These 26 T cell receptor beta chains were all obtained from the same sample, sequenced in a study of blood T cell repertoires in COVID-19. Clones were sequenced by immunoSEQ multiplex PCR, and TCRdb holds only the in-frame ones, with some missing. Among 80,000 or so clones listed, about 88% were seen once. Input material: peripheral blood. The source is a human donor in a cohort sampled during active COVID-19.

The V call is TRBV28, the J call TRBJ2-4, with a tentative D call TRBD2 (6 bases). In germline, CDR1 is MDHEN, CDR2 SYDVKM. This CDR3 comprises 19 residues. Trimming removed 3 bases from V and 0 bases from J, with 21 bases in between. The CDR3 DNA reads as TGTGCCAGCAGTTTGGGAGGCCGCGGCCGGGACCTAGCCAAAAACATTCAGTACTTC. Its translation: CASSLGGRGRDLAKNIQYF.

The chain combines TRBV13 with TRBJ2-3, with D perhaps matching TRBD1 (6 bases). Trimming cost V 2 bases and J 1 base, with 10 bases left between them. The germline V gene has CDR1 PRHDT and CDR2 FYEKMQ (reference sequence). The CDR3 contains 15 residues. CDR3 residues: CASSLLSGGTDTQYF. CDR3 DNA sequence: TGTGCCAGCAGCTTACTTTCAGGGGGCACAGATACGCAGTATTTT.

This clone was detected only once. The rearrangement links TRBV5-4 to TRBJ1-3; maybe TRBD1 (6 bases). Germline values: CDR1 SGHNT, CDR2 YYREEE (reference sequence). The CDR3 loop spans 16 amino acids. V was clipped by 3 bases and J by 0 bases, with 13 bases between them. CDR3 in DNA: TGTGCCAGCAGCTCATCAGGGGCCAGCTCTGGAAACACCATATATTTT. Translating gives CASSSSGASSGNTIYF.

The gene calls are TRBV10-3 and TRBJ2-5, with D hard to call. The V gene's germline CDR1 is ENHRY and CDR2 SYGVKD. This CDR3 region has 14 residues. The germline V and J ends were trimmed by 0 bases and 1 base, with 6 bases remaining between them. CDR3 sequence reads: CAISESSGQETQYF. For the CDR3, the DNA is TGTGCCATCAGTGAGTCCTCAGGCCAAGAGACCCAGTACTTC.

The chain uses TRBV18 and TRBJ2-3; 10 bases are shared with TRBD2. This CDR3 is 16 amino acids long. The germline V gene encodes CDR1 KGHSH and CDR2 LQKENI. Unmatched junction bases numbered 18, after V lost 8 bases and J lost 10 bases. DNA for the CDR3: TGTGCCAGCCCCCTGGACGAGCGGGGGGGCCTTGGGGCGCAGTATTTT. Encoded protein: CASPLDERGGLGAQYF.

J is TRBJ2-5 and V is TRBV5-5; D call uncertain. The V gene's germline CDR1 is SGHKS and CDR2 YYEKEE (reference sequence). The V end lost 3 bases, the J end lost 2 bases, and 8 bases lay between the germline ends. This CDR3 has 13 residues. CDR3 sequence reads: CASSWVAQETQYF. The CDR3, as DNA: TGTGCCAGCAGCTGGGTAGCACAAGAGACCCAGTACTTC.

The rearrangement uses TRBV9 and TRBJ2-1; D unclear. V dropped 0 bases and J dropped 0 bases, with 4 bases sitting between them. CDR1 is SGDLS and CDR2 is YYNGEE in the germline V gene. The CDR3 consists of 14 residues. DNA for the CDR3: TGTGCCAGCAGCGTAGACAACTCCTACAATGAGCAGTTCTTC. The encoded protein is CASSVDNSYNEQFF.

The V call is TRBV15, the J call TRBJ2-5; 13 bases line up with TRBD2. CDR3 length equals 15 residues. Germline V gives CDR1 LNHNV, CDR2 YYDKDF (reference sequence). Trimming at V came to 4 bases and at J to 4 bases, leaving 3 bases not matched to a gene. The CDR3 DNA sequence: TGTGCCACCAGCACCCGACTAGCGGGAGGAGAGACCCAGTACTTC. Its translation: CATSTRLAGGETQYF.

This clone has a handful of counts. The CDR3 DNA reads TGTGCCTGGGGGACAGGAGGCAATCAGCCCCAGCATTTT. This codes for CAWGTGGNQPQHF. The chain is built from TRBV30 and TRBJ1-5; the match to TRBD1 covers 8 bases. Germline CDR1 GTSNPN, CDR2 SVGIG (reference sequence). This CDR3 contains 13 residues. V lost 5 bases, J lost 2 bases, and 2 bases stayed unmatched.

The V and J genes are TRBV27 and TRBJ2-7; weak D call: TRBD2 (6 bases). Germline V gene lookup returns CDR1 MNHEY and CDR2 SMNVEV (reference sequence). This CDR3 spans 15 amino acids. Deletions cut 7 bases from V and 0 bases from J, with 16 bases between. The CDR3 DNA is TGTGCCAGCAAAATAGAGGGACTGAACTCCTACGAGCAGTACTTC. Translating gives CASKIEGLNSYEQYF.

V gene TRBV3-1 (or the pseudogene TRBV3-2) combines with J gene TRBJ2-2, with 12 bases lining up with TRBD2. V lost 2 bases and J lost 7; bases outside the gene matches: 5. From germline, CDR1 is LGHDT and CDR2 YNNKEL (reference sequence). CDR3 length: 16 residues. CDR3: CASSQRLAGAGGELFF. CDR3 bases: TGTGCCAGCAGCCAAAGACTAGCGGGGGCCGGCGGGGAGCTGTTTTTT.

The chain recombines TRBV28 with TRBJ1-5; possible D gene TRBD1, 6 bases. CDR1 and CDR2 from the germline V gene are MDHEN and SYDVKM. The CDR3 sequence is 16 residues long. Trimming pared 10 bases from V and 0 bases from J, leaving 19 bases between. The chain's CDR3 is CATDGLRGLSNQPQHF. The DNA for the CDR3 is TGTGCCACCGATGGACTCAGGGGCCTTAGCAATCAGCCCCAGCATTTT.

The chain carries TRBV2 and TRBJ1-5; a possible D gene is TRBD1 (6 bases). CDR3 size: 17 residues. V was cut by 2 bases and J by 5 bases, with 19 bases left in between. Germline CDR1 reads SNHLY; CDR2 reads FYNNEI. The CDR3 DNA sequence: TGTGCCAGCAGTGAATCCTGGACAGTCAATCCTCATCAGCCCCAGCATTTT. It is translated as CASSESWTVNPHQPQHF.

The chain couples TRBV24-1 to TRBJ2-5, with TRBD1 identical over 9 bases. The V gene end was trimmed by 2 bases and the J gene end by 2 bases; junction bases not matched to a gene: 5. Germline V gene lookup returns CDR1 KGHDR and CDR2 SFDVKD. This CDR3 has 16 residues. Here the CDR3 reads CATSDSGTGRQETQYF. In nucleotides, the CDR3 is TGTGCCACCAGTGATTCCGGGACAGGGCGTCAAGAGACCCAGTACTTC.

This chain joins TRBV7-6 and TRBJ2-5, with 7 nucleotides matching TRBD1. The V gene end was trimmed by 5 bases and the J gene end by 2 bases; junction bases not matched to a gene: 11. The CDR3 is 16 amino acids. CDR1 and CDR2 (germline): SGHVS, FNYEAQ. CDR3 coding DNA: TGTGCCAGCAGCGTGGTCCCTCCAGGGGGACAAGAGACCCAGTACTTC. This translates into CASSVVPPGGQETQYF. The full variable domain, with the rest looked up from reference TRBV7-6 and TRBJ2-5, is GAGVSQSPRYKVTKRGQDVALRCDPISGHVSLYWYRQALGQGPEFLTYFNYEAQQDKSGLPNDRFSAERPEGSISTLTIQRTEQRDSAMYRCASSVVPPGGQETQYFGPGTRLLVL.

In this sample, this clone turned up a few times. The V and J genes are TRBV13 and TRBJ2-1, with D hard to call. CDR3 length equals 12 residues. Trimming cost V 5 bases and J 10 bases, with 12 bases left between them. CDR1 and CDR2 from the germline V gene are PRHDT and FYEKMQ (reference sequence). In DNA form, the CDR3 reads TGTGCCAGCAGCCCCCAAGCGAAAGAGCAGTTCTTC. It is translated as CASSPQAKEQFF.

DNA of the CDR3: TGCAGCGTTGATCAGGGTCACTCTAACTATGGCTACACCTTC. Translated, it gives CSVDQGHSNYGYTF. The rearrangement joins TRBV29-1 to TRBJ1-2, with D possibly being TRBD1 (5 bases). V gave up 3 bases and J gave up 0 bases, with 11 bases separating them. The CDR3 length is 14 residues. Germline loops: CDR1 SQVTM, CDR2 ANQGSEA.

The V gene is TRBV7-2, the J gene TRBJ2-7; 13 bases line up with TRBD2. With V trimmed by 4 bases and J by 2 bases, 2 bases remained unmatched. Germline V gene data show CDR1 as SGHTA and CDR2 as FQGNSA. The CDR3 is 15 amino acids. CDR3 sequence (DNA): TGTGCCAGCAGCTGGACTAGCGGGAGCACCTACGAGCAGTACTTC. Protein sequence: CASSWTSGSTYEQYF.

The chain recombines TRBV4-1 with TRBJ1-1; 9 bases align to TRBD1. The ends lost 3 bases at V and 0 bases at J; junction bases unmatched: 8. The CDR3 sequence is 17 residues long. CDR1 is MGHRA and CDR2 is YSYEKL in the germline V gene. In DNA, the CDR3 is TGCGCCAGCAGCCATAAGGACAGGGGATCGGTGAACACTGAAGCTTTCTTT. It translates to CASSHKDRGSVNTEAFF.

The chain links TRBV6-2 or TRBV6-3 to TRBJ1-1, with D possibly matching TRBD1 (6 bases). Germline assignment: CDR1 MNHEY and CDR2 SVGEGT. V lost 2 bases and J lost 8, with 6 bases in between. This CDR3 comprises 11 residues. CDR3 amino acids: CASSYDREAFF. CDR3 in DNA: TGTGCCAGCAGTTACGACAGGGAAGCTTTCTTT.

Points on this clone: The germline gene is not matched at one end of the junction; a read error may be the cause. V usage is TRBV4-2 and J usage is TRBJ2-7; 7 bases line up with TRBD1. Germline V lookup: CDR1 LGHNA, CDR2 YNFKEQ. CDR3 size: 15 residues. CDR3 in DNA: TGTGCCAGCAGCCAAGGAGACAGGGTTTCGCCGAGACCCGACTTC. Amino acid sequence: CASSQGDRVSPRPDF.

The genes are TRBV6-5 and TRBJ1-1; possible D gene TRBD1, 6 bases. With 5 bases removed from V and 6 bases from J, the gap between germline ends came to 16 bases. Germline assignment: CDR1 MNHEY and CDR2 SVGAGI. There are 14 residues in the CDR3. The CDR3 reads CASSNNRVLAEAFF. The DNA for the CDR3 is TGTGCCAGCAGTAACAACAGGGTTCTCGCTGAAGCTTTCTTT.

The gene calls are TRBV4-2 and TRBJ1-1, with D tentatively TRBD1 (6 bases). Deletions cut 5 bases from V and 8 bases from J, with 18 bases between. CDR1 and CDR2 from the germline V gene are LGHNA and YNFKEQ. The CDR3 runs 14 residues. CDR3: CASSSSGGQPEAFF. In nucleotides, the CDR3 is TGTGCCAGCAGCTCGTCGGGGGGGCAACCAGAAGCTTTCTTT.

A single count supports this clone. The chain carries TRBV19 and TRBJ2-5; TRBD1 aligns across 7 bases. This CDR3 has 14 amino acids. Unmatched junction bases numbered 5, after V lost 6 bases and J lost 1 base. Germline lookup yields CDR1 LNHDA and CDR2 SQIVND (reference sequence). Here the CDR3 DNA reads TGTGCCAGTAGGATAACAGGGGCCCAAGAGACCCAGTACTTC. This gives the protein CASRITGAQETQYF.

The rearrangement uses TRBV6-6 and TRBJ1-4, with D unclear. This CDR3 has 19 residues. V was shortened by 6 bases and J by 8 bases, with 31 bases between the two germline ends. Germline V CDR1 and CDR2: MNHNY, SVGAGI (reference sequence). DNA for the CDR3: TGTGCCAGCAGCTATACGAATCGGTTGGTGGCGGAACCCGTGGAAAAACTGTTTTTT. Translated: CASSYTNRLVAEPVEKLFF.

The chain has TRBV2 and TRBJ1-6; D uncertain. The germline CDR1 and CDR2 sequences are SNHLY and FYNNEI. The CDR3 loop spans 12 amino acids. The V end was cut by 8 bases, the J end by 10 bases, with 12 bases between. In DNA form, the CDR3 reads TGTGCCAGCTTAAGCCCCGAATCACCCCTCCACTTT. It is translated as CASLSPESPLHF.